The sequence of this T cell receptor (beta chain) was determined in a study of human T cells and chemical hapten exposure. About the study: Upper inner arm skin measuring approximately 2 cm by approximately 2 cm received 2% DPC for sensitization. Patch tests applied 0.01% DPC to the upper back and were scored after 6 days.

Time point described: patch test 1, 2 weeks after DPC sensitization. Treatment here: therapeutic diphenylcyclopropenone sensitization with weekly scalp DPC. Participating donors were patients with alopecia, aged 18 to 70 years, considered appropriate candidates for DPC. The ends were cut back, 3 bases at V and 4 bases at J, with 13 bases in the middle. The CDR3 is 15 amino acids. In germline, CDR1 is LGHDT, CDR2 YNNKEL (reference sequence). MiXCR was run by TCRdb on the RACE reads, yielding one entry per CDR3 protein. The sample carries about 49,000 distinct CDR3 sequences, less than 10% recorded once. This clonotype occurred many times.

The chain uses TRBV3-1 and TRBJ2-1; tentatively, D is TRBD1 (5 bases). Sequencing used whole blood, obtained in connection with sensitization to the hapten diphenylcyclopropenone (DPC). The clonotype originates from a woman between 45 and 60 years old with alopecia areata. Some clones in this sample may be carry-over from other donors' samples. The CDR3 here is CASSQVGRGYNEQFF. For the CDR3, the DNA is TGTGCCAGCAGCCAGGTGGGTAGGGGATACAATGAGCAGTTCTTC.